The sequence of this TCR beta chain was determined in a study of blood T cell repertoires in COVID-19. Study at large: Specimens from acute and convalescent COVID-19 originated in the United States, Italy and Spain. T cells, B-cell-depleted T cells, or PBMCs supplied cDNA or gDNA.

This clone was seen more than once but under ten times. The germline V gene has CDR1 SNHLY and CDR2 FYNNEI. The CDR3 is made up of 16 amino acids. Between the trimmed V and J ends, which lost 3 bases and 1 base, there was a span of 16 bases. Study processing details: Amplification of reference gene primers provided the estimated nucleated cell counts. The method was immunoSEQ multiplex PCR; TCRdb's version includes in-frame clones alone and lacks a portion of them. The DNA was the basis for D and trimming; V, J and clone size are from that table. This table holds under 200,000 clones, approximately 90% found once.

Sequencing input: peripheral blood. The clonotype was recovered from a man aged 40-50 years with active or convalescent COVID-19. The rearrangement links TRBV2 to TRBJ2-7; TRBD2 is a possible D gene (6 bases). CDR3 sequence: CASSDKSGVMSYEQYF. Written as DNA, the CDR3 is TGTGCCAGCAGTGATAAGTCGGGGGTTATGTCCTACGAGCAGTACTTC.